This T cell receptor beta chain stems from a study of T-cell reconstitution after alpha-beta-depleted transplantation in children. The TCRbeta library incorporated unique molecular identifiers. Via MiXCR, TCRdb re-called the PCR reads, giving one row per CDR3 protein. Of about 610,000 distinct CDR3 sequences listed, roughly a tenth are singletons. CDR3 size: 17 residues. The V gene is TRBV21-1, the J gene TRBJ1-1. TRBV21-1 constitutes a pseudogene. Material: PBMCs from the stem cell graft donor, obtained from the stem cell graft. The receptor was derived from a human donor who donated a stem cell graft to a child with acute myeloid leukemia. CDR3 sequence reads: CASSKASHSLMNTEAFF. DNA of the CDR3: TGTGCCAGCAGCAAAGCGTCGCACAGCCTTATGAACACTGAAGCTTTCTTT.